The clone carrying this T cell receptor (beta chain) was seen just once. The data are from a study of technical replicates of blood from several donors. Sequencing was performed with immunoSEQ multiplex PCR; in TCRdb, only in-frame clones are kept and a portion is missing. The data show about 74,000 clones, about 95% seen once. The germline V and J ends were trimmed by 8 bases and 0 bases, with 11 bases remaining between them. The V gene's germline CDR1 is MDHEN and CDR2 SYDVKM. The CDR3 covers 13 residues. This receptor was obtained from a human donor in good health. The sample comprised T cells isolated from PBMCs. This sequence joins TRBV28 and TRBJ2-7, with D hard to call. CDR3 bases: TGTGCCAGCGCCCGTGCGAGCTCCTACGAGCAGTACTTC. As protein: CASARASSYEQYF. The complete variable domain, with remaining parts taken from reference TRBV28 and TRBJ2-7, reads DVKVTQSSRYLVKRTGEKVFLECVQDMDHENMFWYRQDPGLGLRLIYFSYDVKMKEKGDIPEGYSVSREKKERFSLILESASTNQTSMYLCASARASSYEQYFGPGTRLTVT.